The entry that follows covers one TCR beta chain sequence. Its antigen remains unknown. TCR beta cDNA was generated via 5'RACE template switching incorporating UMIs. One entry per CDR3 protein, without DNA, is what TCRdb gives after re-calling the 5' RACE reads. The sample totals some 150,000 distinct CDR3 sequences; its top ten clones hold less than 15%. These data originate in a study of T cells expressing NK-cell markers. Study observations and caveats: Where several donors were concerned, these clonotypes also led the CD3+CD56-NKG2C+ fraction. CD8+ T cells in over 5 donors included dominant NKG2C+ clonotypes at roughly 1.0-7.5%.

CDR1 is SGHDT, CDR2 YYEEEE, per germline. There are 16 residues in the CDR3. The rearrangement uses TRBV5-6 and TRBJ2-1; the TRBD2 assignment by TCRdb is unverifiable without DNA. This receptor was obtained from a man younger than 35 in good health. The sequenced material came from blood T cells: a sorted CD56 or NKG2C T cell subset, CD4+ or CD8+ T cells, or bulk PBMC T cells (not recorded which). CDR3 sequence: CASSLAGLAVAVGQFF.